What follows is one T cell receptor (beta chain) and its context. Its antigen is currently unknown. The sample originates from a study of response to subunit inactivated influenza vaccine. General study results and limits: The authors suggested that every seasonal influenza vaccination recruits few new T cells.

TCRdb analysed the RT-PCR reads with MiXCR anew, one entry per CDR3 protein. Of about 800,000 distinct CDR3 sequences listed, 21% were seen once; the top ten hold about a tenth. This TCR was sampled from a man in his forties or fifties who received an inactivated influenza vaccine. Sequencing used PBMCs from blood, obtained around 5 days after vaccination.

CDR3 nucleotide sequence: TGTGCCAGCAGCATAGACGGCTACGAGCAGTACTTC. This encodes CASSIDGYEQYF. This sequence joins TRBV5-4 and TRBJ2-7; D remains ambiguous. Trimming removed 4 bases from V and 3 bases from J, with 8 bases in between. The germline CDR1 and CDR2 sequences are SGHNT and YYREEE (reference sequence). This CDR3 is built from 12 residues.